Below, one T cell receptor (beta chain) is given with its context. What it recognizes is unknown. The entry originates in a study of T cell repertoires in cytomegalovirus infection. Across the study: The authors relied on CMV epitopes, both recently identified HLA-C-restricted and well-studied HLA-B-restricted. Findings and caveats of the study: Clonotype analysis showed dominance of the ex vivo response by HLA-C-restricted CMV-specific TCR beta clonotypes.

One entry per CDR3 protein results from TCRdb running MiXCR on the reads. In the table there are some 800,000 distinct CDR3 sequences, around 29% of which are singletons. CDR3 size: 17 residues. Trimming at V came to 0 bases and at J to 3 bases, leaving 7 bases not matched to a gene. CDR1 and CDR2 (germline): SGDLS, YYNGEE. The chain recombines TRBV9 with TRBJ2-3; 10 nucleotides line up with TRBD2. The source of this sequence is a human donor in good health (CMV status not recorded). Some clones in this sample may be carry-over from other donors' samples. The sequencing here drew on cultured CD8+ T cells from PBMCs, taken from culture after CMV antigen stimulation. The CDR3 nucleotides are TGTGCCAGCAGCGTAGAAGTTAGCGGGGGGTGGACAGATACGCAGTATTTT. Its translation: CASSVEVSGGWTDTQYF.